These T cell receptor beta chains were read from a single sample in a study of shared clonotypes between healthy human individuals. Some clones are missing from TCRdb's copy, which holds only in-frame ones; the method was immunoSEQ multiplex PCR. The table includes approximately 2.5 million clones, 90% to 95% detected once. The sample comprised naive CD4+ T cells sorted from blood. The receptors stem from a man younger than 30 in good health. Both conserved end residues are part of each CDR3. D genes are given only for firm matches. Expanded clones are given a class, and other clones once, few, many or no size at all.

j_call d_call clone_size v_call cdr3_aa cdr3_nt
TRBJ2-5 NA NA TRBV7-2 CASSLGPKETQYF TGTGCCAGCAGCTTGGGACCTAAGGAGACCCAGTACTTC
TRBJ2-2 NA once TRBV5-1 CASSSAVQNTGELFF TGCGCCAGCAGCTCCGCCGTACAGAACACCGGGGAGCTGTTTTTT
TRBJ2-3 TRBD1 NA TRBV7-8 CASNTQGRGFTDTQYF TGTGCCAGCAACACCCAAGGCAGGGGGTTCACAGATACGCAGTATTTT
TRBJ2-3 TRBD2 NA TRBV2 CASSESSGLDTQYF TGTGCCAGCAGTGAGTCTAGCGGGTTAGATACGCAGTATTTT
TRBJ2-7 NA NA TRBV9 CASPVGVPGNEQYF TGTGCCAGCCCCGTTGGGGTGCCAGGGAACGAGCAGTACTTC
TRBJ1-5 NA NA TRBV6-1 CASSVVRGNQPQHF TGTGCCAGCAGTGTTGTTAGGGGAAATCAGCCCCAGCATTTT
TRBJ1-6 NA NA TRBV7-9 CASSSISGAPNSPLHF TGTGCCAGCAGCTCAATTTCAGGGGCACCAAACTCACCCCTCCACTTT
TRBJ1-1 TRBD1 once TRBV4-3 CASSYWTGSMNTEAFF TGCGCCAGCAGCTACTGGACAGGGTCCATGAACACTGAAGCTTTCTTT
TRBJ2-4 NA NA TRBV7-9 CASSRFPGAGQYF TGTGCCAGCAGCCGATTTCCGGGGGCCGGTCAGTACTTC
TRBJ1-2 NA few TRBV6-5 CASSTDTVYGYTF TGTGCCAGCAGTACGGACACCGTCTATGGCTACACCTTC
TRBJ2-2 NA NA TRBV4-2 CASSQDTQGWMSGELFF TGTGCCAGCAGCCAAGATACCCAGGGCTGGATGTCCGGGGAGCTGTTTTTT
TRBJ1-3 TRBD1 NA TRBV7-8 CASSLRTGETSGNTIYF TGTGCCAGCAGCTTAAGGACAGGGGAAACCTCTGGAAACACCATATATTTT
TRBJ2-4 TRBD2 NA TRBV19 CASSLAGVSKNIQYF TGTGCCAGTAGTCTTGCGGGAGTTTCCAAAAACATTCAGTACTTC
TRBJ2-3 TRBD1 NA TRBV6-5 CASSFGTGGTIGTQYF TGTGCCAGCAGTTTTGGGACAGGAGGTACGATAGGTACGCAGTATTTT
TRBJ1-2 NA NA TRBV7-6 CASSLVPQGFNYGYTF TGTGCCAGCAGCTTAGTACCCCAGGGGTTTAACTATGGCTACACCTTC
TRBJ2-2 TRBD1 NA TRBV6-1 CASSGGTGIFTGELFF TGTGCCAGCAGTGGAGGGACAGGGATATTCACCGGGGAGCTGTTTTTT
TRBJ2-5 NA NA TRBV10-3 CAISERQETQYF TGTGCCATCAGTGAGAGGCAAGAGACCCAGTACTTC
TRBJ1-4 NA NA TRBV2 CASGRGSREKLFF TGTGCCAGCGGAAGGGGCTCCAGGGAAAAACTGTTTTTT
TRBJ1-2 TRBD1 NA TRBV4-1 CASSQLDRNYGYTF TGCGCCAGCAGCCAATTGGACAGGAACTATGGCTACACCTTC
TRBJ2-2 NA NA TRBV5-4 CASSLLLGTNTGELFF TGTGCCAGCAGCTTGCTTCTAGGAACGAACACCGGGGAGCTGTTTTTT
TRBJ2-7 TRBD1 NA TRBV5-4 CASSPWTGGYEQYF TGTGCCAGCAGCCCCTGGACAGGGGGCTACGAGCAGTACTTC
TRBJ2-2 NA NA TRBV27 CASSFPTRELFF TGTGCCAGCAGTTTCCCCACCAGGGAGCTGTTTTTT
TRBJ2-6 NA NA TRBV27 CASSFGLGANVLTF TGTGCCAGCAGTTTTGGGTTAGGGGCCAACGTCCTGACTTTC
TRBJ1-5 NA few TRBV28 CASRQGTASNQPQHF TGTGCCAGCAGGCAAGGGACGGCTAGCAATCAGCCCCAGCATTTT
TRBJ2-7 TRBD2 once TRBV6-1 CASTDRGGSYEQYF TGTGCCAGCACGGACCGGGGGGGATCCTACGAGCAGTACTTC
TRBJ1-5 NA few TRBV28 CASSLGGASQPQHF TGTGCCAGCAGTTTAGGGGGGGCGAGTCAGCCCCAGCATTTT
TRBJ2-5 TRBD1 NA TRBV5-6 CASSTPGQGSSREQYF TGTGCCAGCAGCACCCCGGGACAGGGGTCCTCCAGGGAGCAGTACTTC
TRBJ1-4 NA NA TRBV18 CASSPRGANPEKLFF TGTGCCAGCTCACCTCGGGGGGCCAACCCCGAAAAACTGTTTTTT
TRBJ1-1 TRBD1 NA TRBV6-4 CASSDLTGGDSTEAFF TGTGCCAGCAGTGACTTGACAGGGGGCGATTCCACTGAAGCTTTCTTT
TRBJ2-3 NA NA TRBV29-1 CSVSTDPTDTQYF TGCAGCGTATCGACGGACCCCACAGATACGCAGTATTTT
TRBJ1-6 TRBD1 NA TRBV28 CASCTGGWGYNSPLHF TGTGCCAGCTGCACAGGGGGCTGGGGTTATAATTCACCCCTCCACTTT
TRBJ1-3 TRBD1 NA TRBV5-1 CASSRDREGDTIYF TGCGCCAGCAGCCGGGACAGGGAGGGGGACACCATATATTTT
TRBJ2-2 NA NA TRBV11-2 CASSLAGLNTGELFF TGTGCCAGCAGCTTAGCTGGCCTGAACACCGGGGAGCTGTTTTTT
TRBJ1-4 NA NA TRBV6-5 CASKQGYANEKLFF TGTGCCAGCAAACAGGGTTATGCTAATGAAAAACTGTTTTTT
TRBJ2-2 NA NA TRBV5-1 CASHEGGGPPGELFF TGCGCCAGCCACGAGGGCGGGGGCCCCCCCGGGGAGCTGTTTTTT
TRBJ2-3 NA NA TRBV27 CASSFRAKGDTQYF TGTGCCAGCAGTTTCCGGGCCAAGGGGGATACGCAGTATTTT
TRBJ2-5 NA NA TRBV2 CASRRGSQETQYF TGTGCCTCTCGACGGGGCTCCCAAGAGACCCAGTACTTC
TRBJ2-3 TRBD1 NA TRBV5-4 CASSPGQGPDTQYF TGTGCCAGCAGCCCGGGACAGGGACCAGATACGCAGTATTTT
TRBJ2-1 TRBD2 once TRBV5-1 CASSLLVGGNNEQFF TGCGCCAGCAGCTTGTTGGTGGGGGGGAATAATGAGCAGTTCTTC
TRBJ2-7 TRBD2 NA TRBV9 CASSAWGGPTYEQYF TGTGCCAGCAGCGCTTGGGGGGGACCAACCTACGAGCAGTACTTC